Given below is one TCR beta chain in context. This record belongs to a study of radiotherapy plus CTLA-4 blockade in lung cancer. The method was immunoSEQ multiplex PCR; TCRdb's version includes in-frame clones alone and lacks a portion of them. Here the sample spans about 73,000 clones, around 87% being singletons. The trim removed 1 base at V and 5 bases at J, leaving 5 bases unmatched. This CDR3 is 15 amino acids long. Looked up from germline, CDR1 is LGHNA and CDR2 is YNFKEQ. The origin of this receptor is a human donor with non-small cell lung cancer that progressed on radiotherapy plus ipilimumab. Sequencing used peripheral blood, obtained from a patient treated with radiotherapy plus ipilimumab. The V gene is TRBV4-2, the J gene TRBJ1-5, with TRBD1 matching over 7 bases. CDR3 loop: CASSQGGGGHQPQHF. The CDR3 DNA reads as TGTGCCAGCAGCCAAGGAGGGGGCGGGCATCAGCCCCAGCATTTT.